This entry concerns a single TCR beta chain. RNA transcripts gave rise to amplified TCR beta CDR3 regions. Initially, a first-round RT-PCR of the TCR CDR3 employed the HTBI primer set. One entry per CDR3 protein, called by TCRdb with MiXCR from the multiplex PCR reads. The repertoire consists of some 300,000 distinct CDR3 sequences, with roughly a fifth occurring once and the leading ten covering 39%. Diagnosis relied on clinical symptoms, serum thyroxine and TRAb, thyroid ultrasound and orbital computed tomography. This entry is derived from a study of T cells in Graves' hyperthyroidism and ophthalmopathy. J was trimmed by 6 bases and V by 5 bases; bases with no gene match: 6. This CDR3 has 15 residues. Germline V gene sequence: CDR1 LGHDT, CDR2 YNNKEL (reference sequence).

The chain has TRBV3-1 and TRBJ2-3, with 12 bases identical to TRBD2. The sequencing input was blood. This clonotype originated in a man in his forties or fifties with Graves' ophthalmopathy. The DNA for the CDR3 is TGTGCCAGCAGCTCGAGGACTAGCGGGAAGGATACGCAGTATTTT. Translating it yields CASSSRTSGKDTQYF.